One and the same sample provided the 5 T cell receptor beta chains below, sequenced in a study of blood T cell repertoires in COVID-19. Measured with immunoSEQ multiplex PCR; TCRdb has only the in-frame clones, and not every one. In the table there are some 400,000 clones, 80% to 95% of which are singletons. The material sequenced was PBMCs or T cells enriched from blood (not recorded which). The receptor source for this set is a woman between 40 and 50 years old who had been exposed to COVID-19.

Comments on this clone: A read error may account for a junction end that differs from germline. The genes are TRBV30 and TRBJ1-1; D is possibly TRBD1 (5 bases). Per the germline V gene, CDR1 is GTSNPN and CDR2 is SVGIG (reference sequence). The CDR3 runs to 13 residues. In DNA form, the CDR3 reads TGTGCCGGGAGAGGGAGGGGTGAAACTGAAGCTTTCTTT. It is translated as CAGRGRGETEAFF.

The V gene is TRBV18, the J gene TRBJ1-2; perhaps TRBD1 as D (6 bases). Germline V gives CDR1 KGHSH, CDR2 LQKENI. CDR3 size: 15 residues. Trimming shortened V by 5 bases and J by 3 bases, and 16 bases separated the two germline ends. The CDR3 spells CASSEGIQGDYGYTF. The CDR3 nucleotides are TGTGCCAGCTCAGAGGGGATACAGGGAGACTATGGCTACACCTTC. The full variable domain, its missing parts supplied by reference TRBV18 and TRBJ1-2, is NAGVMQNPRHLVRRRGQEARLRCSPMKGHSHVYWYRQLPEEGLKFMVYLQKENIIDESGMPKERFSAEFPKEGPSILRIQQVVRGDSAAYFCASSEGIQGDYGYTFGSGTRLTVV.

Here the CDR3 DNA reads TGTGCCAGCAGCTTAGACGGTCGGGGTACAGATACGCAGTATTTT. Protein sequence: CASSLDGRGTDTQYF. This chain connects TRBV11-3 to TRBJ2-3; possible D gene TRBD2, 5 bases. V lost 0 bases and J 3 bases, leaving 10 bases between the germline ends. The germline gives CDR1 SGHNT, CDR2 YENEEA. The CDR3 runs to 15 residues.

The chain links TRBV30 to TRBJ1-4, with 7 bases fitting TRBD1. Per germline, CDR1 GTSNPN and CDR2 SVGIG (reference sequence). The trim removed 2 bases at V and 9 bases at J, leaving 12 bases unmatched. The CDR3 is 15 amino acids. The CDR3 spells CAWSYFVGGTKKLFF. In DNA form, the CDR3 reads TGTGCCTGGAGTTACTTCGTAGGGGGCACAAAAAAACTGTTTTTT.

This chain connects TRBV5-5 to TRBJ2-6; a possible D gene is TRBD1 (7 bases). The CDR3 spans 19 residues. V lost 1 base and J 3 bases, leaving 20 bases between the germline ends. The germline CDR1 and CDR2 sequences are SGHKS and YYEKEE (reference sequence). The CDR3 nucleotides are TGTGCCAGCAGCTTGAAAGGAGGGGGCGCCTCAGATGGGGCCAACGTCCTGACTTTC. Encoded protein: CASSLKGGGASDGANVLTF. Using reference TRBV5-5 and TRBJ2-6 for the parts outside the CDR3, the full variable domain is DAGVTQSPTHLIKTRGQQVTLRCSPISGHKSVSWYQQVLGQGPQFIFQYYEKEERGRGNFPDRFSARQFPNYSSELNVNALLLGDSALYLCASSLKGGGASDGANVLTFGAGSRLTVL.